This is a list of T cell receptor beta chains from one sample in a study of cytomegalovirus exposure and HLA in healthy donors. Some clones are missing from TCRdb's copy, which holds only in-frame ones; the method was immunoSEQ multiplex PCR. In the table there are more than 95,000 clones, about 76% of which are singletons. Sequenced material: PBMCs. These receptors were obtained from a woman under 40 in good health and CMV-seronegative. Each CDR3 is given with its conserved first and last residue. Each record gives: clone size, J gene, CDR3 length, D gene, V gene, CDR3 DNA, CDR3 protein. D genes are given only for firm matches. Expanded clones get a size class; other rows say once, few or many, or leave the size out.

>few|TRBJ2-7|15|NA|TRBV15
TGTGCCACCAGCCGTCAGGGAGGACCTTCCTACGAGCAGTACTTC
CATSRQGGPSYEQYF
>NA|TRBJ2-1|15|TRBD2|TRBV5-1
TGCGCCAGCAGCACAGGACTAGCGGGAGGCCGTGAGCAGTTCTTC
CASSTGLAGGREQFF
>NA|TRBJ1-1|11|TRBD1|TRBV28
TGTGCCAGCGGACAGGTCCTGAGCGGTTTCTTT
CASGQVLSGFF
>NA|TRBJ2-2|15|NA|TRBV18
TGTGCCAGCTCTCTAACGGGACAAAACACCGGGGAGCTGTTTTTT
CASSLTGQNTGELFF
>NA|TRBJ2-1|17|TRBD2|TRBV5-1
TGCGCCAGCAGCTTGGCCCCAGGGTTAGCGGGAGGTTCTGAGCAGTTCTTC
CASSLAPGLAGGSEQFF
>NA|TRBJ2-3|15|NA|TRBV6-1
TGTGCCAGCAGTGGATTGGTTTCTACGGCAGATACGCAGTATTTT
CASSGLVSTADTQYF
>NA|TRBJ1-2|13|TRBD1|TRBV6-1
TGTGCCAGCGGACAGGGAACCCTATATGGCTACACCTTC
CASGQGTLYGYTF
>NA|TRBJ2-7|15|NA|TRBV9
TGTGCTAGCAGCCCGAGGGACTCCCTCAACTACGAGCAGTACTTC
CASSPRDSLNYEQYF
>NA|TRBJ2-2|16|TRBD1|TRBV5-1
TGCGCCAGCAGGTATAAGACAGGGGGCGACACCGGGGAGCTGTTTTTT
CASRYKTGGDTGELFF
>few|TRBJ1-4|14|NA|TRBV10-3
TGTGCCATCAGTGAGTCGGGCAATAATGAAAAACTGTTTTTT
CAISESGNNEKLFF
>NA|TRBJ2-1|13|NA|TRBV27
TGTGCCAGCAGTTTATCAGCCGGGAATGAGCAGTTCTTC
CASSLSAGNEQFF
>NA|TRBJ2-1|18|TRBD2|TRBV4-1
TGCGCCAGCAGCCCCCTTGGTGGCGGGAGGATCTCCTACAATGAGCAGTTCTTC
CASSPLGGGRISYNEQFF
>NA|TRBJ2-2|16|TRBD2|TRBV6-4
TGTGCCAGCAGTGAATGGGGACTATCGAACACCGGGGAGCTGTTTTTT
CASSEWGLSNTGELFF
>once|TRBJ2-7|12|TRBD1|TRBV9
TGTGCCAGCAGCGAGACAGGGCACGAGCAGTACTTC
CASSETGHEQYF
>NA|TRBJ1-4|20|NA|TRBV28
TGTGCCAGCAGCCGGGGGGTTGGGGTCGGTCAGGGCAGCGAGGATGAAAAACTGTTTTTT
CASSRGVGVGQGSEDEKLFF
>NA|TRBJ2-5|16|TRBD1|TRBV14
TGTGCCAGCAGCCAAGGTCTGGGACAGCCTCAAGAGACCCAGTACTTC
CASSQGLGQPQETQYF
>NA|TRBJ2-5|11|NA|TRBV27
TGTGCCAGCAGTTCCCTCGGGACCCAGTACTTC
CASSSLGTQYF
>NA|TRBJ2-2|17|TRBD2|TRBV27
TGTGCCAGCAGGGATGGTGGGACTAGCGGGAGCGCCGGGGAGCTGTTTTTT
CASRDGGTSGSAGELFF
>NA|TRBJ2-1|13|NA|TRBV7-9
TGTGCCAGCAGCTTAGGGGCATACAATGAGCAGTTCTTC
CASSLGAYNEQFF
>NA|TRBJ2-2|17|NA|TRBV7-9
TGTGCCAGCAGCTTAGTCTGGTCCGACAGGCACACCGGGGAGCTGTTTTTT
CASSLVWSDRHTGELFF
>NA|TRBJ2-2|18|NA|TRBV7-2
TGTGCCAGCAGCTTATCTCCTACAGGGCAGAGGAGCACCGGGGAGCTGTTTTTT
CASSLSPTGQRSTGELFF
>once|TRBJ1-2|15|TRBD1|TRBV6-5
TGTGCCAGCAGTCCTGAGGGGGCTTCCTCCTATGGCTACACCTTC
CASSPEGASSYGYTF
>few|TRBJ1-1|14|NA|TRBV4-3
TGCGCCAGCAGCAGGGGACAAATGAACACTGAAGCTTTCTTT
CASSRGQMNTEAFF
>NA|TRBJ2-7|12|NA|TRBV5-4
TGTGCCAGCAGCTTTTACTCCTACGAGCAGTACTTC
CASSFYSYEQYF
>NA|TRBJ2-7|13|NA|TRBV5-1
TGCGCCAGCAGCTCCGACAACATCTACGAGCAGTACTTC
CASSSDNIYEQYF
>NA|TRBJ2-7|15|NA|TRBV27
TGTGCCAGCAGTTTGGCTATTACTGGAGAATACGAGCAGTACTTC
CASSLAITGEYEQYF
>few|TRBJ2-3|13|NA|TRBV6-4
TGTGCCAGCAGTGCTAGCGGCACAGATACGCAGTATTTT
CASSASGTDTQYF
>NA|TRBJ2-2|15|TRBD1|TRBV5-5
TGTGCCAGCAGCTTCAGAGACAGGGGTACCGGGGAGCTGTTTTTT
CASSFRDRGTGELFF